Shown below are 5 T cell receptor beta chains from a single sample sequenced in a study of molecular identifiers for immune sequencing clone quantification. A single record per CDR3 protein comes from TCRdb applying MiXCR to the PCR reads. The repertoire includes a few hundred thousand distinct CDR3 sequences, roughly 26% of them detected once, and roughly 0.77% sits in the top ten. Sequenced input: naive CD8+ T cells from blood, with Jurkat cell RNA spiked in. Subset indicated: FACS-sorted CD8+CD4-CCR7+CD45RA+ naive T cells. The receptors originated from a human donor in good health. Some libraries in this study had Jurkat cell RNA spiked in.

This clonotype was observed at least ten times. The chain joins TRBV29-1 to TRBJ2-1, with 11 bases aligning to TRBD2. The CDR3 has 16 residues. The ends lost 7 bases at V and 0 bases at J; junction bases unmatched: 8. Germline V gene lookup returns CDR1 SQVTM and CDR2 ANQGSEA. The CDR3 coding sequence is TGCAGCGCTTTAGCGGGAGGGCCGAGCTCCTACAATGAGCAGTTCTTC. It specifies CSALAGGPSSYNEQFF.

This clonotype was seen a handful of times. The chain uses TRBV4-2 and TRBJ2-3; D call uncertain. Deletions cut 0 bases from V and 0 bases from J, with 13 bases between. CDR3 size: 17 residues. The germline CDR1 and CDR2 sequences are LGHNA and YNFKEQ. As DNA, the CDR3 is TGTGCCAGCAGCCAAGAGACTGAGCCTGCTAGCACAGATACGCAGTATTTT. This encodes CASSQETEPASTDTQYF.

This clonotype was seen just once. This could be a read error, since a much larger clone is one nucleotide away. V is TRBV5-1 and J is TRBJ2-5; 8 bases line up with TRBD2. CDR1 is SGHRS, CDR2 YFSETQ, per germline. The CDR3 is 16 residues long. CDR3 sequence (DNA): TGCGCCAGCGGCTTGGTGCCTAGCGGGTTCGGCGAGACCCAGTACTTC. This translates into CASGLVPSGFGETQYF.

In DNA form, the CDR3 reads TGTGCCAGCAGCTTTTCAGACTATGGCTACACCTTC. It translates to CASSFSDYGYTF. The chain couples TRBV11-2 to TRBJ1-2; the D is unclear. Germline V CDR1 and CDR2: SGHAT, FQNNGV. Trimming pared 3 bases from V and 3 bases from J, leaving 5 bases between. This CDR3 has 12 residues.

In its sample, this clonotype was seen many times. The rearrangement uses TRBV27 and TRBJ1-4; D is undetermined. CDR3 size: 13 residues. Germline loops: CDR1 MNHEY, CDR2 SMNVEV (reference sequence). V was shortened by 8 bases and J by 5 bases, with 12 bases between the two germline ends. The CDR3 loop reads CASSYLDNEKLFF. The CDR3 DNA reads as TGTGCCAGCTCCTATTTAGACAATGAAAAACTGTTTTTT.